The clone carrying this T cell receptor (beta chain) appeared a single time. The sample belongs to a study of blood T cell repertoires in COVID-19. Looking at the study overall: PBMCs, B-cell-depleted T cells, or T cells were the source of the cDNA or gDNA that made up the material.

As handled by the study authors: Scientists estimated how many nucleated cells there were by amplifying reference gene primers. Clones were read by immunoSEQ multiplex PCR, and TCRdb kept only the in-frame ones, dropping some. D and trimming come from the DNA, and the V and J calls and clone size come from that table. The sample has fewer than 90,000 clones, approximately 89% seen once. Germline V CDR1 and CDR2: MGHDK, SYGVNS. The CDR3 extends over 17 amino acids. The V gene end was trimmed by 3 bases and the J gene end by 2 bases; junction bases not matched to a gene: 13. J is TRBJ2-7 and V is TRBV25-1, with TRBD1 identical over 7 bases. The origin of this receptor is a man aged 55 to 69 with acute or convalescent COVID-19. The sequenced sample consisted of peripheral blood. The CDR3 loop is CASSDLGRGRNPYEQYF. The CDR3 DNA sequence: TGTGCCAGCAGTGACCTGGGAAGGGGGCGTAATCCCTACGAGCAGTACTTC.